The present TCR beta chain was sequenced within a study of stem cell transplantation in POMP-related autoinflammatory disease. Remarks on this clone: Antigen unknown.

Sequenced by immunoSEQ multiplex PCR; TCRdb stores in-frame clones only, minus some. The sample includes 68,000 or so clones, approximately 91% seen only once; the top ten take 0.55% to 0.85%. Whole-study results and caveats: In PRAID patients, the number of distinct TRB V-J gene pairings was restricted.

The CDR3 runs 12 residues. Between the trimmed V and J ends, which lost 3 bases and 6 bases, there was a span of 4 bases. Germline V gene sequence: CDR1 SGHRS, CDR2 YFSETQ. This chain uses TRBV5-1 with TRBJ1-6, with no clear D. This TCR derives from a human patient with POMP-related autoinflammation and immune dysregulation (PRAID). Some T cells may be supplied by the graft donor. The specimen was CD4+ T cells from PBMCs, collected after stem cell transplantation. CDR3 sequence reads: CASSSLNSPLHF. As DNA, the CDR3 is TGCGCCAGCAGCTCACTTAATTCACCCCTCCACTTT. The full variable domain, its missing parts supplied by reference TRBV5-1 and TRBJ1-6, is KAGVTQTPRYLIKTRGQQVTLSCSPISGHRSVSWYQQTPGQGLQFLFEYFSETQRNKGNFPGRFSGRQFSNSRSEMNVSTLELGDSALYLCASSSLNSPLHFGNGTRLTVT.